A single sample is the source of the 13 T cell receptor beta chains below, sequenced in a study of tumor-infiltrating lymphocytes in oesophageal squamous cell carcinoma. TCRdb reprocessed the PCR reads via MiXCR and lists one record per CDR3 protein. The sample lists some 25,000 distinct CDR3 sequences, more than 35% occurring once. The sequencing input was esophageal tumor tissue. The receptor set was obtained from a male donor with esophageal squamous cell carcinoma.

This chain links TRBV12-3 or TRBV12-4 with TRBJ2-3; TRBD1 or TRBD2 may be the D gene (5 bases each). The CDR3 runs 13 residues. V was cut by 3 bases and J by 4 bases, with 8 bases left in between. Written as DNA, the CDR3 is TGTGCCAGCAGTTTTCAGGGAGCAGATACGCAGTATTTT. Translation: CASSFQGADTQYF.

Worth noting for this clonotype: Likely a read error: the CDR3 ends without its conserved phenylalanine or tryptophan. The DNA is omitted, as the CDR3 cannot be located on it reliably, and the CDR3 follows TCRdb's listing. This chain connects TRBV7-9 to TRBJ2-6; TRBD1, the D gene given by the table, was not confirmed from the DNA. Germline CDR1 is SEHNR and CDR2 is FQNEAQ (reference sequence). From its first to its last residue, the CDR3 has 19 amino acids. The CDR3 spells CASAGARTEKPGSEQYFGA.

The chain carries TRBV19 and TRBJ1-1; D is undetermined. Germline assignment: CDR1 LNHDA and CDR2 SQIVND (reference sequence). CDR3 length: 14 residues. The germline V and J ends were trimmed by 3 bases and 1 base, with 9 bases remaining between them. The CDR3 sequence is CASSIYGTNTEAFF. CDR3 DNA: TGTGCCAGTAGTATCTATGGCACGAACACTGAAGCTTTCTTT.

V gene TRBV28 combines with J gene TRBJ2-1; weak D call: TRBD2 (6 bases). Gene TRBJ2-7 matches the end of the DNA better, so the J call may be wrong. This CDR3 region has 15 residues. The germline CDR1 and CDR2 sequences are MDHEN and SYDVKM. The CDR3 region is CASRDGTQGPYEQYF. CDR3 nucleotide sequence: TGTGCCAGCAGGGACGGGACTCAAGGACCTTACGAGCAGTACTTC.

Many counts were recorded for this clonotype. The rearrangement joins TRBV5-1 to TRBJ2-5; D is possibly TRBD1 (5 bases). V dropped 0 bases and J dropped 0 bases, with 12 bases sitting between them. This CDR3 contains 16 residues. Germline CDR1 SGHRS, CDR2 YFSETQ. CDR3 sequence reads: CASSLAGALDQETQYF. CDR3 in DNA: TGCGCCAGCAGCTTGGCTGGGGCACTCGACCAAGAGACCCAGTACTTC.

This clonotype was seen repeatedly, ten times or more. This rearrangement joins TRBV5-4 to TRBJ2-5; TRBD2 aligns across 7 bases. The J call is doubtful: the DNA matches TRBJ2-7 better. There are 14 residues in the CDR3. The germline V gene encodes CDR1 SGHNT and CDR2 YYREEE (reference sequence). This CDR3 is CASSWSGIRYEQYF. Written as DNA, the CDR3 is TGTGCCAGCAGCTGGAGCGGGATCCGGTACGAGCAGTACTTC.

This clonotype was observed a handful of times. This rearrangement joins TRBV5-6 to TRBJ2-5; D not resolved. The J call could be wrong; TRBJ2-7 is a better fit for the DNA end. Germline CDR1 is SGHDT and CDR2 is YYEEEE. The CDR3 is made up of 14 amino acids. CDR3 DNA: TGTGCCAGCAGCTGGGCGCTAGGAACCTACGAGCAGTACTTC. Translating gives CASSWALGTYEQYF.

This clonotype showed up many times. The rearrangement links TRBV11-2 to TRBJ2-3; D gene ambiguous. The closer fit of TRBJ2-5 to the DNA end suggests the J call may be wrong. Germline V gives CDR1 SGHAT, CDR2 FQNNGV. CDR3 length equals 11 residues. The CDR3 protein is CASSLGGTQYF. CDR3 nucleotides: TGTGCCAGCAGCTTAGGCGGGACCCAGTACTTC.

Many counts were recorded for this clonotype. A much more abundant neighbour one base away suggests this may be a read error. The J gene is TRBJ2-5, the V gene TRBV7-9, with D possibly TRBD2 on 5 matching bases. Trimming took off 8 bases at V and 11 bases at J, with 21 bases between the two ends. The CDR3 totals 13 residues. The germline V gene has CDR1 SEHNR and CDR2 FQNEAQ (reference sequence). CDR3 sequence reads: CASLSSIYNEQYF. DNA for the CDR3: TGTGCCAGCCTCTCTAGCATCTACAATGAGCAGTACTTC. Drawing the rest from reference TRBV7-9 and TRBJ2-5, the complete variable domain is DTGVSQNPRHKITKRGQNVTFRCDPISEHNRLYWYRQTLGQGPEFLTYFQNEAQLEKSRLLSDRFSAERPKGSFSTLEIQRTEQGDSAMYLCASLSSIYNEQYFGPGTRLLVL.

In nucleotides, the CDR3 is TGTGCCAGCAGCCAAGATCCATTTAGCGGGGGAGGTGGGAATGAGCAGTTCTTC. It specifies CASSQDPFSGGGGNEQFF. The chain uses TRBV4-2 and TRBJ2-7; TRBD2 matches at 9 bases. The end of the DNA aligns better with TRBJ2-1, so the J call may be wrong. Per the germline V gene, CDR1 is LGHNA and CDR2 is YNFKEQ. This CDR3 contains 18 residues.

This clonotype was seen repeatedly, ten times or more. The chain joins TRBV4-1 to TRBJ1-1, with 7 bases aligning to TRBD1. The CDR3 sequence is 16 residues long. V was pared by 4 bases and J by 5 bases, with 13 bases of the junction left unmatched. Germline V lookup: CDR1 MGHRA, CDR2 YSYEKL. The CDR3 region is CASSLIRQGKRTEAFF. The CDR3 coding sequence is TGCGCCAGCAGCCTGATTCGACAGGGCAAGAGAACTGAAGCTTTCTTT.

V usage is TRBV7-9 and J usage is TRBJ2-3, with 7 nucleotides matching TRBD2. The end of the DNA aligns better with TRBJ2-7, so the J call may be wrong. The CDR3 covers 14 residues. Germline values: CDR1 SEHNR, CDR2 FQNEAQ (reference sequence). The CDR3 reads CASSSSGMRGEQYF. CDR3 bases: TGTGCCAGCAGCTCCAGCGGGATGCGAGGCGAGCAGTACTTC.

This rearrangement joins TRBV19 to TRBJ2-3; D perhaps matches TRBD2 (5 bases). The CDR3 is made up of 14 amino acids. The V end was cut by 7 bases, the J end by 14 bases, with 25 bases between. Germline CDR1 reads LNHDA; CDR2 reads SQIVND (reference sequence). The chain's CDR3 is CASTFSWNTGELYF. In nucleotides, the CDR3 is TGTGCCAGTACCTTTAGCTGGAACACCGGGGAGCTGTATTTT.